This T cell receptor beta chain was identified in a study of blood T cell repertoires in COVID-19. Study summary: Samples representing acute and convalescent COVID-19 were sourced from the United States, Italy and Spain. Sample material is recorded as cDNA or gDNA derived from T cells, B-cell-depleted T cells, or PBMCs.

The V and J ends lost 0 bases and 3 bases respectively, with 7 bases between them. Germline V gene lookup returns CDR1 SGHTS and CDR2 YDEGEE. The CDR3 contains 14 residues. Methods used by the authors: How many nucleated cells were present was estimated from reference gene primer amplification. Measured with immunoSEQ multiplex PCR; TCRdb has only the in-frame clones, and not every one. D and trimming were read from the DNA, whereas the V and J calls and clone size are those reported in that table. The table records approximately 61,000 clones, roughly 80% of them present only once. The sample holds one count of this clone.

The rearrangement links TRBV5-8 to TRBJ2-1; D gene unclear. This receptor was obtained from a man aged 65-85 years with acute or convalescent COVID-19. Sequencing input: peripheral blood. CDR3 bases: TGTGCCAGCAGCTTGGTTCCAGGCTACAATGAGCAGTTCTTC. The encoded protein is CASSLVPGYNEQFF. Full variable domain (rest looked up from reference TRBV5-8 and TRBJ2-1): EAGVTQSPTHLIKTRGQQATLRCSPISGHTSVYWYQQALGLGLQFLLWYDEGEERNRGNFPPRFSGRQFPNYSSELNVNALELEDSALYLCASSLVPGYNEQFFGPGTRLTVL.